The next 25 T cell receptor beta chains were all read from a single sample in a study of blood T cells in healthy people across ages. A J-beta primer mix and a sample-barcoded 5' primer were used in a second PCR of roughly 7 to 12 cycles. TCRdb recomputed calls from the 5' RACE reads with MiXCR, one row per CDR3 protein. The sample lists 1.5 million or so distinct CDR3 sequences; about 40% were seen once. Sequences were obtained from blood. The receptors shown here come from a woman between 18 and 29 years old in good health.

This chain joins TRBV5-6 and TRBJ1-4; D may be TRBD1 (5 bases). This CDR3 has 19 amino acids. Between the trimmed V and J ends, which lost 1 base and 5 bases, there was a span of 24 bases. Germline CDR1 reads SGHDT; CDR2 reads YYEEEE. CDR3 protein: CASSLYSSGDLALNEKLFF. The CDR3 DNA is TGTGCCAGCAGCTTGTATTCCTCGGGGGACCTGGCCCTGAATGAAAAACTGTTTTTT.

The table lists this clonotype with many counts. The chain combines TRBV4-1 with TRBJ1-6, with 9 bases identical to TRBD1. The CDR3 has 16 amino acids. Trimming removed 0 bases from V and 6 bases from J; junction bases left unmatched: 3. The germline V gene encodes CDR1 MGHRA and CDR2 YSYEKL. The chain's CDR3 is CASSQDGGQGNSPLHF. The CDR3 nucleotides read TGCGCCAGCAGCCAAGATGGGGGACAGGGTAATTCACCCCTCCACTTT.

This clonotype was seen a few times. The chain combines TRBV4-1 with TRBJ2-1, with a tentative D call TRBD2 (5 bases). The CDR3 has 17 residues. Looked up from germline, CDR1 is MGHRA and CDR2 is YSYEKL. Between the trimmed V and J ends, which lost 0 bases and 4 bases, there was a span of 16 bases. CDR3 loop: CASSQEGPGGGYNEQFF. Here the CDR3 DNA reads TGCGCCAGCAGCCAAGAGGGCCCCGGAGGAGGATACAATGAGCAGTTCTTC.

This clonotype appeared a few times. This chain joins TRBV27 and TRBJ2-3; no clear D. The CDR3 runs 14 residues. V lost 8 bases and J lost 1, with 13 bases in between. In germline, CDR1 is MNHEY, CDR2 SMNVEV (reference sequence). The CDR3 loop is CASLRSGGTDTQYF. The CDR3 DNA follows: TGTGCCAGCCTACGTAGTGGGGGCACAGATACGCAGTATTTT.

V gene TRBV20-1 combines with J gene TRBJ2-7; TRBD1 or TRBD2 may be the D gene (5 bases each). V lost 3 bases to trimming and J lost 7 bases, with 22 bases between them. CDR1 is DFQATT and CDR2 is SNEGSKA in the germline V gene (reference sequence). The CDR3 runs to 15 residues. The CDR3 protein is CSASRTGTSTKEQYF. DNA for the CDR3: TGCAGTGCTAGCCGAACCGGGACCTCGACGAAAGAGCAGTACTTC.

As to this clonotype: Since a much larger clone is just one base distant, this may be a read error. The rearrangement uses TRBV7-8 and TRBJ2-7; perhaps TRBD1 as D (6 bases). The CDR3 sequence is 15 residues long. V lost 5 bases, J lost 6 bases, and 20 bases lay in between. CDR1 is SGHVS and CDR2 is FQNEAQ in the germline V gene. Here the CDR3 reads CASSPGRQGTCEQYF. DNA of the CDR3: TGTGCCAGCAGCCCAGGAAGGCAGGGGACCTGCGAGCAGTACTTC.

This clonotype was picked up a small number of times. CDR3 coding DNA: TGCGCCAGCAGCTTGTATAGCGGGGGATCCACAGATACGCAGTATTTT. Its translation is CASSLYSGGSTDTQYF. The chain carries TRBV5-1 and TRBJ2-3; TRBD2 matches 9 bases. Germline V lookup: CDR1 SGHRS, CDR2 YFSETQ. The V segment lost 1 base and the J segment 2 bases; nucleotides outside the gene matches: 5. The CDR3 is 16 residues long.

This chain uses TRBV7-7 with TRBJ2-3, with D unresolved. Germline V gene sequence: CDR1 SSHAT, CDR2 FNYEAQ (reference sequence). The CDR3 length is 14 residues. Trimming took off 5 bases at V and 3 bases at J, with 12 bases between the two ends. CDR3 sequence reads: CASSPLIVTDTQYF. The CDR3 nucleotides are TGTGCCAGCAGCCCGTTAATCGTGACAGATACGCAGTATTTT.

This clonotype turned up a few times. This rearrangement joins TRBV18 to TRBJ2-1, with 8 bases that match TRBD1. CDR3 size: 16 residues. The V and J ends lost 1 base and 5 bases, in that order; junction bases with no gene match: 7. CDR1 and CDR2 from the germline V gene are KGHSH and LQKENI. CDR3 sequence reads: CASSPQQGDSDNEQFF. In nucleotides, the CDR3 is TGTGCCAGCTCACCACAACAGGGGGATTCCGACAATGAGCAGTTCTTC. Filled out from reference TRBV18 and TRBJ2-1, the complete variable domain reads NAGVMQNPRHLVRRRGQEARLRCSPMKGHSHVYWYRQLPEEGLKFMVYLQKENIIDESGMPKERFSAEFPKEGPSILRIQQVVRGDSAAYFCASSPQQGDSDNEQFFGPGTRLTVL.

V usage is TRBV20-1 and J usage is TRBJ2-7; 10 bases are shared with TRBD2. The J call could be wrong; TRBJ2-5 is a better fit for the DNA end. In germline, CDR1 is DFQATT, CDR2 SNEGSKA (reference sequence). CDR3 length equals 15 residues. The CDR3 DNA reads TGCAGTGCTAGACCCCCTACTAGCGGGGTTGAGACCCAGTACTTC. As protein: CSARPPTSGVETQYF.

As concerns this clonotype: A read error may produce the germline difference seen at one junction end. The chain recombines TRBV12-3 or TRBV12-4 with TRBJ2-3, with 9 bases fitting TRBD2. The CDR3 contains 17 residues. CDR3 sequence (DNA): TGTGCCAGCAGTTTGACTAGCGGCCAAACTAGCACAGATACGCAATATTTT. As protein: CASSLTSGQTSTDTQYF.

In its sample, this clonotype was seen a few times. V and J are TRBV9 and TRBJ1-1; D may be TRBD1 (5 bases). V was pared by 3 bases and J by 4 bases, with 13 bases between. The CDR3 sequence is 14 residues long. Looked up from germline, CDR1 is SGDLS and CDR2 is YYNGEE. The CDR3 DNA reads TGTGCCAGCAGCGCGCATGGGGGAGCCACTGAAGCTTTCTTT. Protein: CASSAHGGATEAFF.

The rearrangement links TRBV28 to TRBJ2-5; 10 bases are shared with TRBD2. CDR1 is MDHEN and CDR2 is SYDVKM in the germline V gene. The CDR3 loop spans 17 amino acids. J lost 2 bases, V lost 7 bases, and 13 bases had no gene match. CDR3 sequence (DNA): TGTGCCAGCATTCCAAGGACGGGACTAGCGAGGCAAGAGACCCAGTACTTC. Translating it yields CASIPRTGLARQETQYF.

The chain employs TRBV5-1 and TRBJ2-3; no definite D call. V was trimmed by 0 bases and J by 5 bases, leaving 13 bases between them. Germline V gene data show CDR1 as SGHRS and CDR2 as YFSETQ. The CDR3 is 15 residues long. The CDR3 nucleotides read TGCGCCAGCAGCTTGGTGGGCTCTCCAGGAGATACGCAGTATTTT. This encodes CASSLVGSPGDTQYF.

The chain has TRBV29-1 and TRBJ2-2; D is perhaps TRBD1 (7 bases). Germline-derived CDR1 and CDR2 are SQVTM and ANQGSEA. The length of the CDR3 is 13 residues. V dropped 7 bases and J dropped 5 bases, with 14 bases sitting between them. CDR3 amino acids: CSGVEGATGELFF. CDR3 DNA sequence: TGCAGCGGAGTGGAGGGGGCGACCGGGGAGCTGTTTTTT.

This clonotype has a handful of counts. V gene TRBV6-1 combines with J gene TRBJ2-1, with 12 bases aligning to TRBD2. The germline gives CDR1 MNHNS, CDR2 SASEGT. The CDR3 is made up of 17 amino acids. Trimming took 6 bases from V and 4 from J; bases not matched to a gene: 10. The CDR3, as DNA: TGTGCCAGCAGGGACCTAGCGGGAGGGCCCCTTTACAATGAGCAGTTCTTC. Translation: CASRDLAGGPLYNEQFF.

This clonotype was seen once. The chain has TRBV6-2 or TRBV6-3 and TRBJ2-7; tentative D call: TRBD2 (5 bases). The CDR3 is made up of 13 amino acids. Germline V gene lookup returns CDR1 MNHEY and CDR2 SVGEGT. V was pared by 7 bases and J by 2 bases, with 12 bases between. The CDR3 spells CASTKGLTYEQYF. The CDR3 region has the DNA TGTGCCAGCACCAAAGGACTGACCTACGAGCAGTACTTC.

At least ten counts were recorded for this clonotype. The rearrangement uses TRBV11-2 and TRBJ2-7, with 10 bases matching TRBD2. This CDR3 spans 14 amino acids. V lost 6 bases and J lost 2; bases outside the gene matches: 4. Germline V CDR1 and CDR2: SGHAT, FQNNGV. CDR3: CASSSSGGPYEQYF. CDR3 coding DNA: TGTGCCAGCAGTTCTAGCGGGGGACCCTACGAGCAGTACTTC.

The DNA of the CDR3 is TGCAGTGCGACTAGCGGGGGGACAGTCACCGGGGAGCTGTTTTTT. Amino acid sequence: CSATSGGTVTGELFF. The chain is built from TRBV20-1 and TRBJ2-2, with TRBD2 matching over 13 bases. The CDR3 runs 15 residues. Germline CDR1 DFQATT, CDR2 SNEGSKA (reference sequence). Germline trimming cut 6 bases from V and 4 bases from J; bases unmatched to any gene: 5.

CDR3 sequence (DNA): TGCAGTGCTAGAGGCCGCCGGGGGGCAATGGAGCAGTTCTTC. Translated: CSARGRRGAMEQFF. The rearrangement uses TRBV20-1 and TRBJ2-1; perhaps TRBD2 as D (7 bases). CDR1 is DFQATT, CDR2 SNEGSKA, per germline (reference sequence). The CDR3 loop spans 14 amino acids. V lost 1 base and J lost 10, with 17 bases in between.

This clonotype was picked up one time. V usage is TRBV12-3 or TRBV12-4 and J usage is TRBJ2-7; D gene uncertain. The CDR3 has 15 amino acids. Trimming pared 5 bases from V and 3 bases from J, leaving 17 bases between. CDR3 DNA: TGTGCCAGCAGTCCCAACCGGCAACCTAGCTACGAGCAGTACTTC. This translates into CASSPNRQPSYEQYF.

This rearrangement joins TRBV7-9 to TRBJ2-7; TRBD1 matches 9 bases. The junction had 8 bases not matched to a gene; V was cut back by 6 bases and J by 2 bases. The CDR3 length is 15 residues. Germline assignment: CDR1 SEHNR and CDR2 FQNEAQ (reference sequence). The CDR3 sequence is CASSLGQGLTYEQYF. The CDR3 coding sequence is TGTGCCAGCAGTCTGGGACAGGGACTCACCTACGAGCAGTACTTC.

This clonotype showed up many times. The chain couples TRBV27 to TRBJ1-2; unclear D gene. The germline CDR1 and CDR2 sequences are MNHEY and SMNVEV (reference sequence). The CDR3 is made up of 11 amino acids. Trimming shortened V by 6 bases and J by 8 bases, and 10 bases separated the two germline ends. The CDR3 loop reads CASRTAGGYTF. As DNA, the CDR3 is TGTGCCAGCAGGACCGCGGGGGGCTACACCTTC.

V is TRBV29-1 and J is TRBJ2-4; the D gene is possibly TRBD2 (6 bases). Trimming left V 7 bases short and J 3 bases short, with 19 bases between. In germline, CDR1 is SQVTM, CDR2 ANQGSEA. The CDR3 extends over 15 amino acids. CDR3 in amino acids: CSAVSPGGVKNIQYF. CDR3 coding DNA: TGCAGCGCCGTGTCGCCCGGAGGGGTCAAAAACATTCAGTACTTC. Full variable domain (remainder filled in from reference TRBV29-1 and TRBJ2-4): SAVISQKPSRDICQRGTSLTIQCQVDSQVTMMFWYRQQPGQSLTLIATANQGSEATYESGFVIDKFPISRPNLTFSTLTVSNMSPEDSSIYLCSAVSPGGVKNIQYFGAGTRLSVL.

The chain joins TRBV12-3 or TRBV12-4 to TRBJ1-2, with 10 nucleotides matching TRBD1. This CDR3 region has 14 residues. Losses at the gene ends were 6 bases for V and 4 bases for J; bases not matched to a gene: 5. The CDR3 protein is CASSRDRGPYGYTF. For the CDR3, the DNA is TGTGCCAGCAGCCGGGACAGGGGCCCCTATGGCTACACCTTC.